This is a list of T cell receptor beta chains from one sample in a study of blood T cell repertoires in COVID-19. Libraries were prepared by immunoSEQ multiplex PCR; TCRdb keeps only in-frame clonotypes and omits some of them. The table includes about 68,000 clones, about nine tenths detected once. Sequencing used peripheral blood. All receptors derive from a young man with acute or convalescent COVID-19. Each CDR3 is given with its conserved first and last residue. The order of the fields is V gene, D gene, clone size, J gene, CDR3 DNA, CDR3 protein. A D gene is named only where the DNA matches it firmly. Some rows mark clone size as missing; the rest say once, few, many or name a class of expanded clone.

>TRBV24-1|-|-|TRBJ1-3
TGTGCCACCAGTGATTCGGGAGCCACCATATATTTT
CATSDSGATIYF
>TRBV4-1|-|-|TRBJ1-4
TGCGCCAGCAGCCAAGATCACGGGGGGCCGGCTAATGAAAAACTGTTTTTT
CASSQDHGGPANEKLFF
>TRBV3-1/TRBV3-2|-|once|TRBJ2-1
TGTGCCAGCAGCACACTAGCCATGTCTAATGAGCAGTTCTTC
CASSTLAMSNEQFF
>TRBV15|TRBD2|-|TRBJ2-2
TGTGCCACCAGCAGAGATTTAAGGTTCGGGACTAGCGGGAGTTTAAACACCGGGGAGCTGTTTTTT
CATSRDLRFGTSGSLNTGELFF
>TRBV4-1|-|-|TRBJ1-1
TGCGCCAGCAGCCAAAGCCCCCTCGTAGACAGGAATGTTGCTTTCTTT
CASSQSPLVDRNVAFF
>TRBV10-1|-|-|TRBJ1-5
TGCGCCAGCAGTAGGTTCACGTGGGAGTCGAGTCAGCCCCAGCATTTT
CASSRFTWESSQPQHF
>TRBV29-1|TRBD1|-|TRBJ2-3
TGCAGCGGCTTTCCGGGACAGGGATTCACAGATACGCAGTATTTT
CSGFPGQGFTDTQYF
>TRBV15|TRBD1|-|TRBJ1-6
TGTGCCACCAGCAGAATAAAGGGACAGGGAGGGTCACCCCTCCACTTT
CATSRIKGQGGSPLHF
>TRBV5-1|-|once|TRBJ2-3
TGCGCCAGCAGCTTAACTAGCACAGATACGCAGTATTTT
CASSLTSTDTQYF
>TRBV6-6|-|-|TRBJ2-2
TGTGCCAGCAGTTCGAGTACCGGGGAGCTGTTTTTT
CASSSSTGELFF
>TRBV29-1|-|-|TRBJ2-3
TGCAGCGTTGTGAGATTTGATACGCAGTATTTT
CSVVRFDTQYF
>TRBV4-1|TRBD1|-|TRBJ2-2
TGCGCCAGCAGCCCACGGACAGGGGGTCCCACCGGGGAGCTGTTTTTT
CASSPRTGGPTGELFF
>TRBV5-1|TRBD2|-|TRBJ2-1
TGCGCCAGCAGCTTGGGACTAGCGGTCACCTACAATGAGCAGTTCTTC
CASSLGLAVTYNEQFF
>TRBV6-5|-|-|TRBJ2-1
TGTGCCAGCAGTACCTCCCGGGGTGGAAACAATGAGCAGTTCTTC
CASSTSRGGNNEQFF
>TRBV9|-|-|TRBJ1-6
TGTGCCAGCAGCGTAGAGGATCGGGGAGAAAATTCACCCCTCCACTTT
CASSVEDRGENSPLHF
>TRBV10-3|-|-|TRBJ2-3
TGTGCCATCTCCCAACGGGACACAGATACGCAGTATTTT
CAISQRDTDTQYF
>TRBV28|TRBD1|once|TRBJ2-7
TGTGCCAGCGCCCCCGGGACAGGGGGCTCCGAGCAGTACTTC
CASAPGTGGSEQYF
>TRBV27|-|once|TRBJ2-7
TGTGCCAGCAGTCTAACAGGGAGAGATCTCTACGAGCAGTACTTC
CASSLTGRDLYEQYF
>TRBV2|-|-|TRBJ2-7
TGTGCCAGCAGTGGGACGCCCAGAGGGGAGCAGTACTTC
CASSGTPRGEQYF
>TRBV19|TRBD2|few|TRBJ2-1
TGTGCCAGTAGTATGGTAGCGGGAGAATCCAATGAGCAGTTCTTC
CASSMVAGESNEQFF
>TRBV15|-|few|TRBJ1-3
TGTGCCACCAGCAGGGACACAACTGGAAACACCATATATTTT
CATSRDTTGNTIYF
>TRBV18|TRBD1|once|TRBJ1-2
TGTGCCAGCTCACCTCGGGACAGGGCCTATGGCTACACCTTC
CASSPRDRAYGYTF
>TRBV28|-|few|TRBJ2-1
TGTGCCAGCAGTTCCGGGAACTATGAGCAGTTCTTC
CASSSGNYEQFF
>TRBV5-8|-|-|TRBJ2-7
TGTGCCAGCAGCTTGTTAATATCCCAGGGTACCTACGAGCAGTACTTC
CASSLLISQGTYEQYF
>TRBV6-5|TRBD1|-|TRBJ1-1
TGTGCCAGTACAGGGGGCGCGGGGACTGAAGCTTTCTTT
CASTGGAGTEAFF
>TRBV9|-|-|TRBJ2-7
TGTGCCAGCAGCGCCCGCGGGACCTCCTACGAGCAGTACTTC
CASSARGTSYEQYF
>TRBV7-2|TRBD1|-|TRBJ2-3
TGTGCCAGCAGCCAGGACAGGGAGGCAGATACGCAGTATTTT
CASSQDREADTQYF
>TRBV20-1|-|-|TRBJ1-6
TGCAGTGCTAGTAACGGTGGTACCTATAATTCACCCCTCCACTTT
CSASNGGTYNSPLHF
>TRBV28|-|-|TRBJ2-3
TGTGCCAGCAGTTTATTCCGAGTAGACACAGATACGCAGTATTTT
CASSLFRVDTDTQYF
>TRBV19|-|-|TRBJ1-5
TGTGCCAGTAGTCCCCCCGGGGAGACTCAGCCCCAGCATTTT
CASSPPGETQPQHF
>TRBV28|-|-|TRBJ1-6
TGTGCCAGCCGGATACAGGGAGATTCACCCCTCCACTTT
CASRIQGDSPLHF
>TRBV5-1|TRBD2|-|TRBJ2-7
TGCGCCAGCAGCTTGGAACTAGCGGGAGCGGGCTCCTACGAGCAGTACTTC
CASSLELAGAGSYEQYF
>TRBV20-1|TRBD2|-|TRBJ2-2
TGCAGTGCTAGTCAGGGCGGGAGGGAATACACCGGGGAGCTGTTTTTT
CSASQGGREYTGELFF
>TRBV6-5|TRBD1|-|TRBJ1-5
TGTGCCAGCAGGGTGGAGACAGGGACAAATCAGCCCCAGCATTTT
CASRVETGTNQPQHF
>TRBV5-1|-|once|TRBJ1-1
TGCGCCAGCAGCACCACAGGGAACACTGAAGCTTTCTTT
CASSTTGNTEAFF
>TRBV5-1|-|-|TRBJ2-1
TGCGCCAGCAGCCCCCCTAGATCGGCCAATGAGCAGTTCTTC
CASSPPRSANEQFF
>TRBV5-1|-|-|TRBJ2-4
TGCGCCAGCAGCTTACTCGGAGGGGCGGGAAAACTTGAAGCCAAAAACATTCAGTACTTC
CASSLLGGAGKLEAKNIQYF
>TRBV28|-|-|TRBJ2-3
TGTGCCAGCAGTTTAGCCAGTTCAGATACGCAGTATTTT
CASSLASSDTQYF
>TRBV6-2/TRBV6-3|-|once|TRBJ2-3
TGTGCCAGCAGCCCATTCAGCCGGGGAGCGCAGTATTTT
CASSPFSRGAQYF
>TRBV6-2/TRBV6-3|-|few|TRBJ2-1
TGTGCCAGCAGTTACTCGGGCGCAGTACTGCAGTTCTTC
CASSYSGAVLQFF
>TRBV28|-|-|TRBJ2-1
TGTGCCAGCAGTTCTGTACTATTCAATGAGCAGTTCTTC
CASSSVLFNEQFF